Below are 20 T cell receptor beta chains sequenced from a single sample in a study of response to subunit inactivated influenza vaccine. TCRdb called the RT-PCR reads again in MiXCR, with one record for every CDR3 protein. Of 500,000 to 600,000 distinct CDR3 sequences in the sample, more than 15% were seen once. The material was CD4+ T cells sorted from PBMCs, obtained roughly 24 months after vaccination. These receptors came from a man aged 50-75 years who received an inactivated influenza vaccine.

CDR3 amino acids: CASSSSGVRETQYF. In DNA, the CDR3 is TGTGCCAGCAGTTCTTCAGGGGTCCGGGAGACCCAGTACTTC. This chain links TRBV6-2 or TRBV6-3 with TRBJ2-5; tentative D call: TRBD1 (6 bases). The germline V gene has CDR1 MNHEY and CDR2 SVGEGT. This CDR3 spans 14 amino acids. The V end lost 4 bases, the J end lost 5 bases, and 14 bases lay between the germline ends.

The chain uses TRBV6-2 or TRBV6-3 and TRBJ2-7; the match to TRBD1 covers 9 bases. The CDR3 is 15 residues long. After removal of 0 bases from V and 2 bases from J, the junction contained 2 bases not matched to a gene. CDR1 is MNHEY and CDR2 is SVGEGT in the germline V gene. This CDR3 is CASSYSGQGTYEQYF. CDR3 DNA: TGTGCCAGCAGTTACTCCGGACAGGGGACCTACGAGCAGTACTTC.

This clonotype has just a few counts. The CDR3 region has the DNA TGTGCCAGCAGGCTAAGCGGGAGGGCGACCGGGGAGCTGTTTTTT. This translates into CASRLSGRATGELFF. The rearrangement links TRBV12-3 or TRBV12-4 to TRBJ2-2, with 10 bases identical to TRBD2. Losses at the gene ends were 6 bases for V and 5 bases for J; bases not matched to a gene: 6. The CDR3 extends over 15 amino acids.

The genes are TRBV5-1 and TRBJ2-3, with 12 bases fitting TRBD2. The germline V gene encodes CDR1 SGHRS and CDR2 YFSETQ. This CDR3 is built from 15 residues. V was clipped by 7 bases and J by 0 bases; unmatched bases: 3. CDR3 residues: CASAGLAGSTDTQYF. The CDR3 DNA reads TGCGCCAGCGCAGGACTAGCGGGGAGCACAGATACGCAGTATTTT. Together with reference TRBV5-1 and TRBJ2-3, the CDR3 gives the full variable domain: KAGVTQTPRYLIKTRGQQVTLSCSPISGHRSVSWYQQTPGQGLQFLFEYFSETQRNKGNFPGRFSGRQFSNSRSEMNVSTLELGDSALYLCASAGLAGSTDTQYFGPGTRLTVL.

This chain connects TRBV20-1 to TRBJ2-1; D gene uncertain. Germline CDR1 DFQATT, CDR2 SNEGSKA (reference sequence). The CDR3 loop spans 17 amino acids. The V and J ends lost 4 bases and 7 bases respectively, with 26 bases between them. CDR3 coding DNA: TGCAGTGCTAATCTGTGGGCTCGCCCATTGGTTATAAATGAGCAGTTCTTC. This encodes CSANLWARPLVINEQFF.

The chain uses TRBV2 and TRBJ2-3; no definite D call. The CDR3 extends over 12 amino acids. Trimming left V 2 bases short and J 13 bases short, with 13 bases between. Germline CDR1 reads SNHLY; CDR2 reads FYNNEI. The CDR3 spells CASSERDLGKYF. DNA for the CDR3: TGTGCCAGCAGTGAAAGGGATTTAGGAAAGTATTTT.

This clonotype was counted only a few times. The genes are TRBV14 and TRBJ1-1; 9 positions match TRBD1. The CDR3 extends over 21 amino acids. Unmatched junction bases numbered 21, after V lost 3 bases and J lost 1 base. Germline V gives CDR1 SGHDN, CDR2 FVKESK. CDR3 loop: CASSQYRGLKVTVYGNTEAFF. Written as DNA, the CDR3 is TGTGCCAGCAGCCAGTACAGGGGGCTAAAGGTAACGGTCTATGGGAACACTGAAGCTTTCTTT.

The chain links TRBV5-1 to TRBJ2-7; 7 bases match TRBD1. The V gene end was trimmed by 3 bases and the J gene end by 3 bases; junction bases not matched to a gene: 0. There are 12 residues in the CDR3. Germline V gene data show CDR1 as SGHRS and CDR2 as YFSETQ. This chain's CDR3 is CASSWDSYEQYF. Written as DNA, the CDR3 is TGCGCCAGCAGCTGGGACAGCTACGAGCAGTACTTC.

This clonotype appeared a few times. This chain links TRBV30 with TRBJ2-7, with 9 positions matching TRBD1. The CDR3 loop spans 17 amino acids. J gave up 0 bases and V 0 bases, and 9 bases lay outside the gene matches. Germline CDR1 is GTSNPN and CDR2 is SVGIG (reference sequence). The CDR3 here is CAWSVLRGTGNSYEQYF. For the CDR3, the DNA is TGTGCCTGGAGTGTACTCAGGGGGACAGGGAACTCCTACGAGCAGTACTTC. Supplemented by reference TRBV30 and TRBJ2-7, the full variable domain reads SQTIHQWPATLVQPVGSPLSLECTVEGTSNPNLYWYRQAAGRGLQLLFYSVGIGQISSEVPQNLSASRPQDRQFILSSKKLLLSDSGFYLCAWSVLRGTGNSYEQYFGPGTRLTVT.

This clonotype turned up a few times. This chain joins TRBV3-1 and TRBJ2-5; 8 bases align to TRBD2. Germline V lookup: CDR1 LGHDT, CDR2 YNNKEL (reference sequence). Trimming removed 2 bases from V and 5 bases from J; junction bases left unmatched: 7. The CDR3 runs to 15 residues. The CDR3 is CASSQNRGGAETQYF. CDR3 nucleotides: TGTGCCAGCAGCCAAAACCGGGGGGGCGCCGAGACCCAGTACTTC.

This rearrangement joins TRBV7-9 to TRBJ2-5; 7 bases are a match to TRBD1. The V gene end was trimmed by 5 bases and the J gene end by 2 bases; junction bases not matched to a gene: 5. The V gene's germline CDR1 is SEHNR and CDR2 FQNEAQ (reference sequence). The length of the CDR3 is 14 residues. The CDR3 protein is CASSTLQGQETQYF. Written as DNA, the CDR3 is TGTGCCAGCAGCACACTACAGGGGCAAGAGACCCAGTACTTC.

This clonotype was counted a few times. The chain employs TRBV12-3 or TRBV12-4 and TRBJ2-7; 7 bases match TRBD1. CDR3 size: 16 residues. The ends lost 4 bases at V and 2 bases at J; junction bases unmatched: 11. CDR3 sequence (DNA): TGTGCCAGCAGTTGGGACAGCCCGGGACGCGCCTACGAGCAGTACTTC. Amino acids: CASSWDSPGRAYEQYF.

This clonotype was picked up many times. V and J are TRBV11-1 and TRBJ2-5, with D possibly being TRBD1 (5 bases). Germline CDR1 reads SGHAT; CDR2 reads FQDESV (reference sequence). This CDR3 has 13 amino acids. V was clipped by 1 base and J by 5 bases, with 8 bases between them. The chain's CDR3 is CASSLGDSETQYF. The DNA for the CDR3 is TGTGCCAGCAGCTTAGGTGACAGTGAGACCCAGTACTTC.

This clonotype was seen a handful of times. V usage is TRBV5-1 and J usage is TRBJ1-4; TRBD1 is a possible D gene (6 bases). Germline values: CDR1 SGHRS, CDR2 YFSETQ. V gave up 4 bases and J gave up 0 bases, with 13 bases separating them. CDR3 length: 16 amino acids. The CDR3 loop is CASSPGHQSTNEKLFF. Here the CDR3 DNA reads TGCGCCAGCAGCCCGGGACATCAATCAACTAATGAAAAACTGTTTTTT.

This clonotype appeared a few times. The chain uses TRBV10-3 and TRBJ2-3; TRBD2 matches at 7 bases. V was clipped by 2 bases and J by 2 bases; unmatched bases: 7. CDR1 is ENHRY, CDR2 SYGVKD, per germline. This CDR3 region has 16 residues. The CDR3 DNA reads TGTGCCATCAGTGAGGAACCTAGCGGAACCACAGATACGCAGTATTTT. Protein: CAISEEPSGTTDTQYF.

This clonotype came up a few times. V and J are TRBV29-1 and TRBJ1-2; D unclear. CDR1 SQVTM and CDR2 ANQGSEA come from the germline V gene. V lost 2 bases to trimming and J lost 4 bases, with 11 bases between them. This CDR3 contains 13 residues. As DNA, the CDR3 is TGCAGCGTTGAAAGCGGTCAGGCCTATGGCTACACCTTC. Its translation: CSVESGQAYGYTF.

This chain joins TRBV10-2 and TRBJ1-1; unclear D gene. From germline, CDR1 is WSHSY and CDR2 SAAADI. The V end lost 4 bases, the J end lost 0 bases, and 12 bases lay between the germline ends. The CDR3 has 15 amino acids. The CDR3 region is CASSVLQILNTEAFF. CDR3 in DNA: TGCGCCAGCAGTGTACTTCAGATATTGAACACTGAAGCTTTCTTT.

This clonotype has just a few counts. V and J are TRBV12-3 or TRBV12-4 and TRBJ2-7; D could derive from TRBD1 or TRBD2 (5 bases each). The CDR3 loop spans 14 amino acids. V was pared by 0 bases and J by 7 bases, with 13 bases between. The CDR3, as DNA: TGTGCCAGCAGTTTAGCGGGACCCTCCCAAGAGCAGTACTTC. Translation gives CASSLAGPSQEQYF.

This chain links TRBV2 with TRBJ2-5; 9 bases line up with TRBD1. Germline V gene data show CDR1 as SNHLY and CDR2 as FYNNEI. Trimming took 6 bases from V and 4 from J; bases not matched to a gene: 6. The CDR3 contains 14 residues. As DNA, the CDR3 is TGTGCCAGCAGCGTACAGGGGGCAACAGAGACCCAGTACTTC. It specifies CASSVQGATETQYF.

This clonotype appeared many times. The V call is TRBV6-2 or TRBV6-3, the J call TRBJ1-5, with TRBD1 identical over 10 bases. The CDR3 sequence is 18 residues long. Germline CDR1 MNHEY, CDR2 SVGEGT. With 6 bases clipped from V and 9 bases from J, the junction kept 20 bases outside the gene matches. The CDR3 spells CASRRRDRGREERGPQHF. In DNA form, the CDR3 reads TGTGCCAGCAGACGCCGGGACAGGGGAAGAGAGGAACGGGGGCCCCAGCATTTT.